The 28 T cell receptor beta chains in this list originate from one sample, sequenced in a study of cytomegalovirus exposure and HLA in healthy donors. Repertoires were generated with immunoSEQ multiplex PCR, while TCRdb's copy carries only in-frame clones and drops some. Here the sample spans about 300,000 clones, around 87% being singletons. Sequenced input: PBMCs. All receptors come from a woman aged 18-29 years in good health and CMV-seronegative.

The V and J genes are TRBV4-3 and TRBJ1-5, with 11 nucleotides matching TRBD1. Germline V gene sequence: CDR1 LGHNA, CDR2 YSLEER. V shed 4 bases and J 5 bases; nucleotides not matched to a gene: 4. The CDR3 has 15 amino acids. The DNA of the CDR3 is TGCGCCAGCAGCCTGGACAGGGGGCGTTATCAGCCCCAGCATTTT. This translates into CASSLDRGRYQPQHF.

The chain has TRBV27 and TRBJ1-4; 9 nucleotides match TRBD1. The CDR3 has 14 amino acids. CDR1 and CDR2 from the germline V gene are MNHEY and SMNVEV (reference sequence). J lost 8 bases, V lost 9 bases, and 10 bases had no gene match. The DNA for the CDR3 is TGTGCCAGTGGGAACAGGGGGCTTCGCGAAAAACTGTTTTTT. Translated: CASGNRGLREKLFF. Full variable domain (missing parts from reference TRBV27 and TRBJ1-4): EAQVTQNPRYLITVTGKKLTVTCSQNMNHEYMSWYRQDPGLGLRQIYYSMNVEVTDKGDVPEGYKVSRKEKRNFPLILESPSPNQTSLYFCASGNRGLREKLFFGSGTQLSVL.

In DNA, the CDR3 is TGTGCCAGCGCGATAGCGGGAGAGTTAATAACAGATACGCAGTATTTT. It is translated as CASAIAGELITDTQYF. V and J are TRBV18 and TRBJ2-3, with TRBD2 identical over 9 bases. The CDR3 is 16 amino acids. Germline-derived CDR1 and CDR2 are KGHSH and LQKENI. J was trimmed by 3 bases and V by 8 bases; bases with no gene match: 12.

This chain uses TRBV7-3 with TRBJ2-2, with D perhaps TRBD2 (5 bases). CDR1 SGHTA and CDR2 FQGTGA come from the germline V gene. The ends were cut back, 5 bases at V and 4 bases at J, with 14 bases in the middle. This CDR3 comprises 15 residues. The CDR3 DNA is TGTGCCAGCAGCCAACGGGGTGACTTCACCGGGGAGCTGTTTTTT. Its protein product is CASSQRGDFTGELFF.

This clone was seen more than once but under ten times. This chain links TRBV5-7 with TRBJ2-7, with a weak D call TRBD2 (7 bases). TRBV5-7 counts as an open reading frame of uncertain function. Between the trimmed V and J ends, which lost 8 bases and 3 bases, there was a span of 9 bases. The CDR3 consists of 11 residues. The chain's CDR3 is CARRGGYEQYF. The DNA for the CDR3 is TGTGCCAGGAGGGGGGGCTACGAGCAGTACTTC.

The J gene is TRBJ1-1, the V gene TRBV11-2; D remains ambiguous. V lost 6 bases and J 5 bases, leaving 10 bases between the germline ends. The CDR3 has 12 amino acids. Germline V gives CDR1 SGHAT, CDR2 FQNNGV. The CDR3 loop is CASSSGWTEAFF. CDR3 nucleotides: TGTGCCAGCAGTTCCGGGTGGACTGAAGCTTTCTTT.

The chain couples TRBV27 to TRBJ2-3, with 12 bases fitting TRBD1. CDR3 size: 15 residues. The trim removed 5 bases at V and 4 bases at J, leaving 4 bases unmatched. The germline gives CDR1 MNHEY, CDR2 SMNVEV (reference sequence). CDR3 sequence (DNA): TGTGCCAGCAGTCCCCGGGACAGGGGGCCAGATACGCAGTATTTT. Translated, it gives CASSPRDRGPDTQYF.

This clone was seen only once. This rearrangement joins TRBV6-6 to TRBJ2-3, with 11 bases identical to TRBD2. The CDR3 extends over 15 amino acids. Germline CDR1 and CDR2: MNHNY and SVGAGI (reference sequence). Trimming removed 5 bases from V and 2 bases from J; junction bases left unmatched: 3. CDR3 loop: CASSQTSGNTDTQYF. CDR3 DNA: TGTGCCAGCAGTCAGACTAGCGGGAACACAGATACGCAGTATTTT.

The rearrangement uses TRBV6-5 and TRBJ1-3; D remains unclear. The CDR3 is made up of 14 amino acids. The ends were cut back, 1 base at V and 6 bases at J, with 10 bases in the middle. In germline, CDR1 is MNHEY, CDR2 SVGAGI. The CDR3 region is CASSYLGGENTIYF. DNA of the CDR3: TGTGCCAGCAGTTACTTGGGAGGTGAAAACACCATATATTTT.

The chain uses TRBV13 and TRBJ2-1, with D perhaps matching TRBD2 (5 bases). Between the trimmed V and J ends, which lost 0 bases and 5 bases, there was a span of 11 bases. The CDR3 has 15 amino acids. The germline V gene has CDR1 PRHDT and CDR2 FYEKMQ (reference sequence). The CDR3: CASSLGGETNNEQFF. The CDR3 nucleotides read TGTGCCAGCAGCTTAGGCGGCGAGACTAACAATGAGCAGTTCTTC.

V is TRBV28 and J is TRBJ2-7; 9 nucleotides line up with TRBD2. Germline CDR1 reads MDHEN; CDR2 reads SYDVKM. This CDR3 has 14 residues. The trim removed 6 bases at V and 3 bases at J, leaving 6 bases unmatched. CDR3 sequence: CASRGLANSYEQYF. DNA of the CDR3: TGTGCCAGCAGGGGACTAGCCAACAGCTACGAGCAGTACTTC.

The chain employs TRBV2 and TRBJ1-4; D unresolved. The V and J ends lost 7 bases and 3 bases respectively, with 12 bases between them. Germline-derived CDR1 and CDR2 are SNHLY and FYNNEI. The CDR3 length is 14 residues. The CDR3, as DNA: TGTGCCAGCACAAAAGGTCGGGCTAATGAAAAACTGTTTTTT. This codes for CASTKGRANEKLFF.

The chain is built from TRBV9 and TRBJ1-2; 7 nucleotides agree with TRBD1. Germline values: CDR1 SGDLS, CDR2 YYNGEE. The CDR3 covers 17 residues. Unmatched junction bases numbered 11, after V lost 0 bases and J lost 3 bases. CDR3 sequence reads: CASSVGAGGGLDYGYTF. CDR3 coding DNA: TGTGCCAGCAGCGTAGGGGCGGGAGGGGGCCTAGACTATGGCTACACCTTC. Full variable domain (rest looked up from reference TRBV9 and TRBJ1-2): DSGVTQTPKHLITATGQRVTLRCSPRSGDLSVYWYQQSLDQGLQFLIQYYNGEERAKGNILERFSAQQFPDLHSELNLSSLELGDSALYFCASSVGAGGGLDYGYTFGSGTRLTVV.

In DNA form, the CDR3 reads TGCGCCAGCAGCCAGAGTAGCGGGAGGGCCAACGAGCAGTACTTC. It is translated as CASSQSSGRANEQYF. V and J are TRBV4-3 and TRBJ2-7; TRBD2 matches 11 bases. The length of the CDR3 is 15 residues. CDR1 is LGHNA, CDR2 YSLEER, per germline. The V gene end was trimmed by 3 bases and the J gene end by 5 bases; junction bases not matched to a gene: 6.

The table lists this clone with a count of one. The rearrangement uses TRBV28 and TRBJ1-6, with 8 bases lining up with TRBD1. V dropped 5 bases and J dropped 7; count of bases not matched to a gene: 4. In germline, CDR1 is MDHEN, CDR2 SYDVKM. CDR3 length: 14 residues. DNA of the CDR3: TGTGCCAGCAGTCAGCGGACAGGGAATTCACCCCTCCACTTT. The encoded protein is CASSQRTGNSPLHF.

The V gene is TRBV5-1, the J gene TRBJ2-3, with D uncertain. Germline CDR1 reads SGHRS; CDR2 reads YFSETQ. The CDR3 extends over 14 amino acids. The germline V and J ends were trimmed by 0 bases and 1 base, with 6 bases remaining between them. The DNA of the CDR3 is TGCGCCAGCAGCTTGGGAGCTCGCACAGATACGCAGTATTTT. This sequence encodes CASSLGARTDTQYF.

Only a few counts were recorded for this clone. The chain links TRBV27 to TRBJ2-5; D not resolved. V lost 6 bases and J lost 5, with 13 bases in between. The CDR3 contains 13 residues. Germline CDR1 and CDR2: MNHEY and SMNVEV (reference sequence). The CDR3 here is CASRVGNSETQYF. As DNA, the CDR3 is TGTGCCAGCAGGGTGGGCAATTCGGAGACCCAGTACTTC.

The chain has TRBV9 and TRBJ1-2, with TRBD1 matching 9 bases. J lost 2 bases, V lost 4 bases, and 6 bases had no gene match. Germline V gene lookup returns CDR1 SGDLS and CDR2 YYNGEE. The CDR3 runs 15 residues. The CDR3 is CASSLQGTGNYGYTF. In DNA, the CDR3 is TGTGCCAGCAGCCTCCAAGGGACAGGGAACTATGGCTACACCTTC.

This chain joins TRBV7-9 and TRBJ1-2; D gene unclear. Germline V gene lookup returns CDR1 SEHNR and CDR2 FQNEAQ (reference sequence). Trimming removed 5 bases from V and 7 bases from J, with 17 bases in between. The CDR3 is 14 amino acids. The CDR3 here is CASSPIGRPFGYTF. CDR3 DNA: TGTGCCAGCAGCCCCATAGGCAGGCCTTTTGGCTACACCTTC.

J is TRBJ2-7 and V is TRBV10-2; 9 positions agree with TRBD2. The CDR3 has 14 residues. V lost 6 bases and J lost 6; bases outside the gene matches: 9. CDR1 is WSHSY, CDR2 SAAADI, per germline. The CDR3 sequence is CASRIAGVSSEQYF. DNA of the CDR3: TGCGCCAGCAGAATAGCGGGAGTATCCAGCGAGCAGTACTTC.

V is TRBV29-1 and J is TRBJ2-6, with D unclear. V lost 3 bases to trimming and J lost 2 bases, with 5 bases between them. CDR1 is SQVTM, CDR2 ANQGSEA, per germline. The CDR3 runs 13 residues. The CDR3 is CSVDLAGANVLTF. As DNA, the CDR3 is TGCAGCGTTGATCTTGCTGGGGCCAACGTCCTGACTTTC.

This sequence joins TRBV5-6 and TRBJ2-1; 7 bases fit TRBD2. Looked up from germline, CDR1 is SGHDT and CDR2 is YYEEEE. The CDR3 runs to 18 residues. V dropped 0 bases and J dropped 8; count of bases not matched to a gene: 17. Here the CDR3 reads CASSLVLGRAGEDDEQFF. DNA for the CDR3: TGTGCCAGCAGCTTGGTATTGGGCCGGGCGGGAGAGGATGATGAGCAGTTCTTC.

The rearrangement links TRBV18 to TRBJ1-5; TRBD1 matches at 10 bases. The CDR3 has 14 residues. The V gene's germline CDR1 is KGHSH and CDR2 LQKENI. V was pared by 8 bases and J by 6 bases, with 7 bases of the junction left unmatched. Written as DNA, the CDR3 is TGTGCCAGCACTAGGGACAGGGGTAGTCAGCCCCAGCATTTT. This encodes CASTRDRGSQPQHF.

The rearrangement joins TRBV9 to TRBJ2-5; 7 nucleotides agree with TRBD1. The CDR3 covers 15 residues. The germline V gene has CDR1 SGDLS and CDR2 YYNGEE. The V gene end was trimmed by 4 bases and the J gene end by 5 bases; junction bases not matched to a gene: 11. Written as DNA, the CDR3 is TGTGCCAGCAGCTTCACAGGGGATGATAGGGAGACCCAGTACTTC. Its protein product is CASSFTGDDRETQYF.

The rearrangement uses TRBV25-1 and TRBJ2-7; 8 bases align to TRBD2. The CDR3 runs 14 residues. Losses at the gene ends were 6 bases for V and 3 bases for J; bases not matched to a gene: 7. Per germline, CDR1 MGHDK and CDR2 SYGVNS. The CDR3 DNA reads TGTGCCAGCAGCGAAGGACTAGCCATCTACGAGCAGTACTTC. This sequence encodes CASSEGLAIYEQYF.

The chain couples TRBV5-6 to TRBJ2-7; TRBD1 matches at 12 bases. Trimming took 4 bases from V and 5 from J; bases not matched to a gene: 13. CDR3 size: 17 residues. Germline V gene data show CDR1 as SGHDT and CDR2 as YYEEEE. As DNA, the CDR3 is TGTGCCAGCAGCCCACCTTTCGCCGGGACAGGGGGCCACGAGCAGTACTTC. Translating it yields CASSPPFAGTGGHEQYF.

The CDR3 DNA reads as TGTGCCAGCAGCGTAATGAACAGGGTCGTCGGTGGTGAGCAGTTCTTC. This encodes CASSVMNRVVGGEQFF. V gene TRBV9 combines with J gene TRBJ2-1; D possibly corresponds to TRBD1 (6 bases). CDR1 and CDR2 from the germline V gene are SGDLS and YYNGEE. Trimming left V 1 base short and J 9 bases short, with 20 bases between. The CDR3 contains 16 residues.

The V gene is TRBV5-1, the J gene TRBJ1-5, with 7 bases matching TRBD1. J lost 3 bases, V lost 3 bases, and 6 bases had no gene match. Germline CDR1 is SGHRS and CDR2 is YFSETQ. The CDR3 spans 15 residues. The CDR3, as DNA: TGCGCCAGCAGCTCTGGGACAGCAGACAATCAGCCCCAGCATTTT. Protein product: CASSSGTADNQPQHF.